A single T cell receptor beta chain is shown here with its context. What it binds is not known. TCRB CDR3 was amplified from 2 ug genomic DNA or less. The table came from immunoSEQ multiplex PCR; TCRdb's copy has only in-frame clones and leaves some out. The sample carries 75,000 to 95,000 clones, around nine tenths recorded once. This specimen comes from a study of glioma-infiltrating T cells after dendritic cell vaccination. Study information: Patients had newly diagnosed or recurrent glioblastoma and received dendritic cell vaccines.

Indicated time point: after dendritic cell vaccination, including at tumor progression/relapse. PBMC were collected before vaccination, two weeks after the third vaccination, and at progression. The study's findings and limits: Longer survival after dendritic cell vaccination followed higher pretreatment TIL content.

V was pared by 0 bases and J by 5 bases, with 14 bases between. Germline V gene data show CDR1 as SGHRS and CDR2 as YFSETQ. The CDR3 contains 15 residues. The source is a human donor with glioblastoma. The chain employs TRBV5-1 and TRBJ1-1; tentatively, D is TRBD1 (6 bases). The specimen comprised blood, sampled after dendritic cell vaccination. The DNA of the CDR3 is TGCGCCAGCAGCTTGGCAACAGGGCCCCTAACTGAAGCTTTCTTT. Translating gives CASSLATGPLTEAFF.